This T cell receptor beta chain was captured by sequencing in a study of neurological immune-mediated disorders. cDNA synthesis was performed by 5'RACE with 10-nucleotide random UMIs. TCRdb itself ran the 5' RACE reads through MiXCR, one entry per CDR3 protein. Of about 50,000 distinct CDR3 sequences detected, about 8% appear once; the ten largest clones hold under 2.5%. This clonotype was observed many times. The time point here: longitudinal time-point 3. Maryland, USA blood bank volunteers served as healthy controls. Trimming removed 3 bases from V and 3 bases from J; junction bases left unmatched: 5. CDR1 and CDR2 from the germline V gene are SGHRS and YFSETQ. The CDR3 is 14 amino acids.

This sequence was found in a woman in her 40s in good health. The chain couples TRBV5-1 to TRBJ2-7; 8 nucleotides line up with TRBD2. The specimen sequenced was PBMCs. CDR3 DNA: TGCGCCAGCAGCTGGCGGGGGGTCTTCTACGAGCAGTACTTC. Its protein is CASSWRGVFYEQYF.